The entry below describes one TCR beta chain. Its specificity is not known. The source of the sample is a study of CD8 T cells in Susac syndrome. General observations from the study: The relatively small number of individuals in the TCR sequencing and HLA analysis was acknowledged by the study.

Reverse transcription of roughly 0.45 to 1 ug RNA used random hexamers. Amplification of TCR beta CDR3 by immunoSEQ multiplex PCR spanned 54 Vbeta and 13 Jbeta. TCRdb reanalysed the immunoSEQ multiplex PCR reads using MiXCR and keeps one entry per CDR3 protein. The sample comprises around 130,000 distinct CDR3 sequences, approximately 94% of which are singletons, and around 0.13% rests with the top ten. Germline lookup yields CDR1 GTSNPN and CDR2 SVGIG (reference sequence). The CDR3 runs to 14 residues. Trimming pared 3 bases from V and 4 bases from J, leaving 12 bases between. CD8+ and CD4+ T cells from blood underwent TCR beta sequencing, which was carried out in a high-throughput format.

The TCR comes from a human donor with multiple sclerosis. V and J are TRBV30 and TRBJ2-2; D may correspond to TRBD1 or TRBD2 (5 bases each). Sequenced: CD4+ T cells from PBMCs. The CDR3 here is CAWRGDGRTGELFF. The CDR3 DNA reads TGTGCCTGGAGAGGGGACGGCCGCACCGGGGAGCTGTTTTTT. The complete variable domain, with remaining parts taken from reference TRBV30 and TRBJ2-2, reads SQTIHQWPATLVQPVGSPLSLECTVEGTSNPNLYWYRQAAGRGLQLLFYSVGIGQISSEVPQNLSASRPQDRQFILSSKKLLLSDSGFYLCAWRGDGRTGELFFGEGSRLTVL.